This TCR beta chain is drawn from a study of early stage breast cancer tumors. Data came from immunoSEQ multiplex PCR; TCRdb stores just in-frame clones and leaves some out. The sample consists of about 50,000 clones, around 80% of them appearing once. Comment on this clone: Its antigen is as yet unknown.

Broader study findings: Tumors had roughly 2.6-fold higher T cell density than normal breast.

The specimen was blood. This sequence originates from a person aged 35-49 years with breast cancer.

The CDR3 is CASFQNGRAQEQYF. The CDR3 DNA sequence: TGTGCCAGCTTCCAGAACGGGAGGGCCCAAGAGCAGTACTTC. The chain is built from TRBV5-4 and TRBJ2-7; 8 bases line up with TRBD2. V dropped 7 bases and J dropped 7; count of bases not matched to a gene: 13. The V gene's germline CDR1 is SGHNT and CDR2 YYREEE (reference sequence). The CDR3 extends over 14 amino acids.